The clone carrying this TCR beta chain was counted between two and nine times. As originally analysed: Amplification of reference gene primers provided the estimated nucleated cell counts. The data were produced by immunoSEQ multiplex PCR, yet TCRdb's version contains in-frame clones alone and is incomplete. That table furnishes V, J and clone size, whereas the DNA furnished D and trimming. The sample gives some 170,000 clones, about 81% of which show up once; approximately 9.1% is in the top ten. These data are taken from a study of blood T cell repertoires in COVID-19. Study-wide context: Sites in the United States, Italy and Spain provided acute and convalescent COVID-19 samples. T cells, B-cell-depleted T cells, or PBMCs supplied cDNA or gDNA.

Germline V gives CDR1 SGHKS, CDR2 YYEKEE (reference sequence). The CDR3 contains 14 residues. V gave up 4 bases and J gave up 0 bases, with 10 bases separating them. The sample comprised peripheral blood. The TCR was taken from a woman between 65 and 79 years old with acute or convalescent COVID-19. The chain uses TRBV5-5 and TRBJ1-1; D perhaps matches TRBD1 (5 bases). CDR3 sequence (DNA): TGTGCCAGCAGCATGCGACAGCTGAACACTGAAGCTTTCTTT. Its translation is CASSMRQLNTEAFF.